This T cell receptor beta chain was recovered during a study of blood T cells in healthy people across ages. All donors came from Russia, were Caucasian and healthy, and spanned ages roughly 6 to 95. This clonotype was seen only a few times. Alongside a J-beta primer mix, a sample-barcoded 5' primer served in a second PCR lasting about 7 to 12 cycles. TCRdb passed the 5' RACE reads through MiXCR, listing each CDR3 protein once. The sample consists of around 1.5 million distinct CDR3 sequences, 30% to 35% of them appearing once. The CDR3 contains 16 residues. V lost 6 bases and J 0 bases, leaving 16 bases between the germline ends. Germline CDR1 is SNHLY and CDR2 is FYNNEI.

The genes are TRBV2 and TRBJ2-3; weak D call: TRBD1 (6 bases). Sequences were obtained from blood. This TCR derives from a woman aged 25 to 45 in good health. CDR3 coding DNA: TGTGCCAGCAGCCAAAGACAGGCCTCTAGCACAGATACGCAGTATTTT. It is translated as CASSQRQASSTDTQYF. The variable domain in full, with the rest retrieved from reference TRBV2 and TRBJ2-3, is EPEVTQTPSHQVTQMGQEVILRCVPISNHLYFYWYRQILGQKVEFLVSFYNNEISEKSEIFDDQFSVERPDGSNFTLKIRSTKLEDSAMYFCASSQRQASSTDTQYFGPGTRLTVL.